A selection of T cell receptor beta chains follows, all from one sample in a study of circulating and synovial CD4+ cells in juvenile arthritis. The data were produced by immunoSEQ multiplex PCR, yet TCRdb's version contains in-frame clones alone and is incomplete. Among approximately 36,000 clones listed, about 94% were seen once. The sequencing sample was made of CD4+ T cells from blood. Receptors originate from a human donor with juvenile idiopathic arthritis. Each CDR3 is given with its conserved first and last residue. A D gene is named only where the DNA matches it firmly. Only part of the rows carry a size: once, few, many, or a class if the clone is expanded.

D,J,size,V,CDR3,DNA
.,TRBJ1-1,.,TRBV5-1,CASSLEPFSTEAFF,TGCGCCAGCAGCTTGGAACCCTTCAGCACTGAAGCTTTCTTT
TRBD1,TRBJ2-1,.,TRBV19,CASSIPGTGGHNEQFF,TGTGCCAGTAGTATTCCCGGGACAGGGGGCCACAATGAGCAGTTCTTC
.,TRBJ1-6,.,TRBV6-5,CASSLMGLTDNSPLHF,TGTGCCAGCAGTTTAATGGGCCTGACGGATAATTCCCCCCTCCACTTT
TRBD1,TRBJ1-1,few,TRBV19,CASSRQGGTEAFF,TGTGCCAGTAGTCGACAGGGCGGCACTGAAGCTTTCTTT
TRBD1,TRBJ1-6,.,TRBV9,CASSSRQGRDLYNSPLHF,TGTGCCAGCAGCTCCCGACAGGGAAGGGATCTATATAATTCACCCCTCCACTTT
.,TRBJ1-1,.,TRBV5-1,CASSLDRNTEAFF,TGCGCCAGCAGCTTGGACAGGAACACTGAAGCTTTCTTT
TRBD1,TRBJ1-1,.,TRBV11-2,CASSSSDTGDTEAFF,TGTGCCAGCAGCTCCTCGGACACAGGGGACACTGAAGCTTTCTTT
TRBD1,TRBJ2-1,.,TRBV5-1,CASSEVTGNSNEQFF,TGCGCCAGCAGCGAAGTGACAGGGAATTCCAATGAGCAGTTCTTC
TRBD1,TRBJ2-1,once,TRBV15,CATSRDRPTGGFVREQFF,TGTGCCACCAGCAGAGATCGGCCGACAGGGGGCTTTGTTCGTGAGCAGTTCTTC
.,TRBJ1-5,.,TRBV2,CASSRDTYQPQHF,TGTGCCAGCAGTCGCGATACTTATCAGCCCCAGCATTTT
TRBD2,TRBJ2-1,.,TRBV27,CASSAPGLAYNEQFF,TGTGCCAGCAGTGCTCCGGGACTAGCTTACAATGAGCAGTTCTTC
TRBD2,TRBJ2-7,.,TRBV6-5,CASSPLAGGVEQYF,TGTGCCAGCAGTCCCCTAGCGGGGGGTGTCGAGCAGTACTTC
TRBD1,TRBJ2-3,.,TRBV7-9,CASSPGQGRVDTQYF,TGTGCCAGCAGCCCGGGACAGGGGAGAGTGGATACGCAGTATTTT
.,TRBJ2-7,.,TRBV11-2,CASSLDKYAEYF,TGTGCCAGCAGCTTAGATAAGTATGCGGAGTACTTC
TRBD1,TRBJ1-2,.,TRBV19,CASSITDRGGYTF,TGTGCCAGTAGTATAACGGACAGGGGCGGCTACACCTTC
.,TRBJ2-1,.,TRBV11-1,CASSLAPSEDNEQFF,TGTGCCAGCAGCTTAGCCCCTAGCGAGGACAATGAGCAGTTCTTC
.,TRBJ1-2,.,TRBV20-1,CSALLELPHF,TGCAGTGCCCTCTTGGAGCTACCCCACTTC
TRBD1,TRBJ2-7,.,TRBV25-1,CASSQEGTGSSYEQYF,TGTGCCAGCTCTCAGGAGGGGACAGGGAGCTCCTACGAGCAGTACTTC
.,TRBJ1-3,.,TRBV29-1,CSVEEGAGIRGNTIYF,TGCAGCGTTGAAGAAGGGGCAGGGATCCGCGGAAACACCATATATTTT
.,TRBJ1-2,once,TRBV6-5,CASSYSQVRGNYGYTF,TGTGCCAGCAGTTACTCACAGGTTAGAGGAAACTATGGCTACACCTTC
.,TRBJ1-2,.,TRBV6-6,CASSYSISGYTF,TGTGCCAGCAGTTACTCTATTAGTGGCTACACCTTC
.,TRBJ1-5,.,TRBV5-6,CASSLGRFSGNQPQHF,TGTGCCAGCAGCTTGGGCAGGTTCTCTGGCAATCAGCCCCAGCATTTT
.,TRBJ2-7,.,TRBV11-3,CASSLGAGSYEQYF,TGTGCCAGCAGCTTAGGGGCGGGATCCTACGAGCAGTACTTC
.,TRBJ1-2,.,TRBV27,CASRLRGSGGYTF,TGTGCCAGCAGACTGAGGGGGTCGGGTGGCTACACCTTC
TRBD1,TRBJ2-2,.,TRBV7-2,CASSNTGGGTGELFF,TGTGCCAGCAGCAATACAGGGGGCGGCACCGGGGAGCTGTTTTTT
.,TRBJ2-2,.,TRBV2,CASSVDKNTGELFF,TGTGCCAGCAGCGTCGACAAGAACACCGGGGAGCTGTTTTTT
TRBD1,TRBJ1-2,.,TRBV2,CASSHSGTASGYTF,TGTGCCAGCAGCCACTCAGGGACAGCTAGCGGCTACACCTTC
TRBD2,TRBJ2-1,.,TRBV7-2,CASSLVPSGGAQFF,TGTGCCAGCAGCTTAGTGCCTAGCGGGGGGGCACAGTTCTTC
.,TRBJ2-3,.,TRBV9,CASSVDSTSTDTQYF,TGTGCCAGCAGCGTAGATAGCACCAGCACAGATACGCAGTATTTT
.,TRBJ1-2,.,TRBV7-3,CASSLERVAYGYTF,TGTGCCAGCAGCTTAGAGAGGGTGGCCTATGGCTACACCTTC
.,TRBJ1-5,.,TRBV10-3,CATVAGGTLNQPQHF,TGTGCCACCGTAGCCGGTGGGACTCTAAATCAGCCCCAGCATTTT
.,TRBJ2-3,.,TRBV6-6,CASSYSVRGHTQYF,TGTGCCAGCAGTTACTCAGTGCGGGGTCATACGCAGTATTTT
.,TRBJ2-3,.,TRBV19,CASSIGDTQYF,TGTGCCAGTAGTATCGGGGATACGCAGTATTTT
.,TRBJ2-7,.,TRBV5-1,CASSLRGAYYEQYF,TGCGCCAGCAGCTTAAGAGGAGCATACTACGAGCAGTACTTC
.,TRBJ1-4,.,TRBV5-6,CASSFMEEKLFF,TGTGCCAGCAGCTTTATGGAGGAAAAACTGTTTTTT
.,TRBJ2-5,.,TRBV5-1,CASSFGRGPEETQYF,TGCGCCAGCAGCTTCGGGAGGGGGCCGGAGGAGACCCAGTACTTC
TRBD2,TRBJ2-3,.,TRBV7-2,CASSLVRGGAGDTQYF,TGTGCCAGCAGCTTAGTTCGGGGGGGGGCTGGAGATACGCAGTATTTT
.,TRBJ1-1,.,TRBV7-2,CASSLLMAGPGKAFF,TGTGCCAGCAGCCTCCTCATGGCAGGCCCCGGAAAAGCTTTCTTT
TRBD1,TRBJ2-3,once,TRBV4-3,CASSQEGLTGAGTDTQYF,TGCGCCAGCAGCCAAGAAGGACTCACAGGGGCGGGCACAGATACGCAGTATTTT
.,TRBJ1-5,.,TRBV18,CASSPGAMSTQHF,TGTGCCAGCTCACCAGGGGCCATGTCGACCCAGCATTTT
.,TRBJ1-5,few,TRBV19,CASSISGNQPQHF,TGTGCCAGTAGTATTTCGGGGAATCAGCCCCAGCATTTT
TRBD2,TRBJ2-1,.,TRBV7-6,CASSLADLAGGLIF,TGTGCCAGCAGCTTAGCGGATCTAGCGGGGGGGTTGATCTTC
.,TRBJ1-6,.,TRBV6-6,CASSSGGAGNSPLHF,TGTGCCAGCAGTTCGGGAGGGGCTGGGAATTCACCCCTCCACTTT
TRBD1,TRBJ1-5,once,TRBV4-1,CASSQGDRASQPQHF,TGCGCCAGCAGCCAGGGGGACAGGGCTTCTCAGCCCCAGCATTTT
TRBD1,TRBJ1-3,once,TRBV6-5,CATTRQGGSGNTIYF,TGTGCCACAACACGACAGGGGGGTTCCGGAAACACCATATATTTT
TRBD2,TRBJ2-3,.,TRBV10-3,CAISESISGGADTQYF,TGTGCCATCAGTGAGTCGATATCCGGGGGGGCAGATACGCAGTATTTT
.,TRBJ2-1,.,TRBV9,CASTRSGSHHNEQFF,TGTGCCAGCACCAGGTCGGGGTCCCACCACAATGAGCAGTTCTTC
TRBD2,TRBJ2-6,.,TRBV5-1,CASSLGAGDGANVLTF,TGCGCCAGCAGCTTGGGAGCGGGGGATGGGGCCAACGTCCTGACTTTC
.,TRBJ1-1,.,TRBV6-5,CASTGWRENTEAFF,TGTGCCAGTACAGGGTGGCGAGAAAACACTGAAGCTTTCTTT
TRBD2,TRBJ2-3,.,TRBV9,CASSVGTSGGTDTQYF,TGTGCCAGCAGCGTAGGGACTAGCGGGGGAACGGATACGCAGTATTTT
.,TRBJ2-5,.,TRBV5-1,CASVMAGGETQYF,TGCGCCAGCGTAATGGCGGGTGGAGAGACCCAGTACTTC
TRBD2,TRBJ2-5,.,TRBV7-9,CASSQAGGYQETQYF,TGTGCCAGCAGCCAAGCGGGGGGTTACCAAGAGACCCAGTACTTC
TRBD1,TRBJ1-4,.,TRBV7-9,CASSPGQGVREKLFF,TGTGCCAGCAGCCCGGGACAGGGGGTGCGTGAAAAACTGTTTTTT
.,TRBJ1-1,.,TRBV10-3,CAISDTEWNTEAFF,TGTGCCATCAGTGATACCGAGTGGAACACTGAAGCTTTCTTT
.,TRBJ1-1,.,TRBV25-1,CASSELAQENTEAFF,TGTGCCAGCAGTGAATTGGCCCAAGAGAACACTGAAGCTTTCTTT
TRBD2,TRBJ2-1,once,TRBV18,CASSPGRNASGGPLWYNEQFF,TGTGCCAGCTCACCGGGACGGAATGCTAGCGGGGGGCCCCTGTGGTACAATGAGCAGTTCTTC
TRBD1,TRBJ2-5,.,TRBV19,CASSARVDRGQQETQYF,TGTGCCAGTAGTGCCCGGGTGGACAGGGGGCAACAAGAGACCCAGTACTTC
.,TRBJ1-6,.,TRBV4-3,CASSQVGQGSSPLHF,TGCGCCAGCAGCCAAGTGGGGCAGGGCTCTTCACCCCTCCACTTT
.,TRBJ1-1,.,TRBV7-2,CASSLGGRVTEAFF,TGTGCCAGCAGCTTAGGGGGGCGAGTCACTGAAGCTTTCTTT